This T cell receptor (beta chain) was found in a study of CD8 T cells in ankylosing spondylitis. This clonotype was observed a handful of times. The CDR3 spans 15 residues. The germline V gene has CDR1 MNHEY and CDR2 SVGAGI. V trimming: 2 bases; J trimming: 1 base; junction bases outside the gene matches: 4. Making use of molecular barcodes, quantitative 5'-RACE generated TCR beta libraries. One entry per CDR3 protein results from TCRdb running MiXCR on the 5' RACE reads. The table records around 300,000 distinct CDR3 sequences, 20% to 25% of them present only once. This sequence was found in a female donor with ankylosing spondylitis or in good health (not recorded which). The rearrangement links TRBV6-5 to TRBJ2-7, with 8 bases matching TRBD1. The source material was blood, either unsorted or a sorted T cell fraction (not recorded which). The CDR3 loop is CASSYRRDRSYEQYF. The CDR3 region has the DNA TGTGCCAGCAGTTACCGCCGGGACAGGTCCTACGAGCAGTACTTC.